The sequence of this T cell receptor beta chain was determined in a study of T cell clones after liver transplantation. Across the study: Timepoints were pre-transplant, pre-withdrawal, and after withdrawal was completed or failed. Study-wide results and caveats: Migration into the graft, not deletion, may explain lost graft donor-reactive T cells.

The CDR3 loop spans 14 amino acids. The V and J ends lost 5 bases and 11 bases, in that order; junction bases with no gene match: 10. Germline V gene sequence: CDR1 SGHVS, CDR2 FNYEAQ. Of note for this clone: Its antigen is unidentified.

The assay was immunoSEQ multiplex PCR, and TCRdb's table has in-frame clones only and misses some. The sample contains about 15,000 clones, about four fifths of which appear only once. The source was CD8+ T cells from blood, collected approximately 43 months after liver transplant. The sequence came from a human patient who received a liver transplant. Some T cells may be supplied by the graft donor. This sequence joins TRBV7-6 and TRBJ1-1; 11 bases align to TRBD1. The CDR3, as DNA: TGTGCCAGCAGCGATACTGGACAGGGGGCAGGGGCTTTCTTT. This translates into CASSDTGQGAGAFF. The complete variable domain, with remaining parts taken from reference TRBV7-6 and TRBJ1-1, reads GAGVSQSPRYKVTKRGQDVALRCDPISGHVSLYWYRQALGQGPEFLTYFNYEAQQDKSGLPNDRFSAERPEGSISTLTIQRTEQRDSAMYRCASSDTGQGAGAFFGQGTRLTVV.